This T cell receptor beta chain came from a study of spatial heterogeneity in lung cancer (dated by TCRdb to the late 2010s). A note on the overall study: Donors were 70 or so patients with early-stage, untreated non-small cell lung cancer from the lung TRACERx cohort. Follow-up PBMC samples were sequenced whenever the samples were available, and the median time to follow-up was approximately 2 years after resection. Beta-chain transcripts were consistently detected in greater numbers than alpha-chain transcripts, which likely reflects a higher abundance of beta-chain transcripts. In the raw uncorrected reads, each unique combination of TCR and UMI appeared on average more than ten times. The study quantitatively compared TCR alpha and beta repertoires across multiple tumor regions, matched nontumor lung and blood in non-small cell lung cancer. The study linked features of the TCR repertoire to counts of nonsynonymous mutations, which were determined by whole-exome sequencing of tumor tissue. At surgery, some 200 tumor regions, 64 matched nontumor lung samples and some 54 PBMC samples were TCR-sequenced for both alpha and beta chains.

The label giving this sample's time point can be read as: blood at routine non-recurrence follow-up after resection. Whole RNA extracted from tumor and nontumor lung tissue, or from cryopreserved PBMC samples, was used for TCR sequencing without cell sorting. Patients were selected for TCR sequencing only if sufficient RNA was available from at least two tumor regions. Sequences MRHNA (CDR1) and SNTAGT (CDR2) are obtained from the germline V gene. The CDR3 starts with the cysteine, ends with the phenylalanine, and has 10 residues. Only the CDR3 portion is preserved as DNA: 30 bases, with reading frame beginning at the first base. V drops 5 bases and J drops 4 bases, leaving 1 base in between. The library was made by 5' RACE. TCRdb lists the instrument as NextSeq 500. To allow correction of PCR and sequencing errors, the TCR library protocol tagged every TCR cDNA molecule with a unique molecular identifier. On the study's bioinformatics: TCR identification, UMI-based error correction and CDR3 extraction were performed with Decombinator tools. Expanded TCRs were defined as those above a frequency of 2 per 1,000, corresponding to the top 1% of the tumor frequency distribution. Renyi diversity was computed with the R vegan package after each repertoire had been subsampled 100 times to 5,000 TCRs. CDR3 similarity networks were built from amino acid triplet string-kernel similarity, connecting CDR3s with pairwise similarity above 0.82. TCRdb trimmed the raw reads at Q25, called clones with MiXCR and kept productive beta chains. Merged by CDR3 protein, the rows form single entries marked with the most common genes and DNA. These V and J calls originate from TCRdb's pipeline instead of the authors' own analysis. A total of about 70,000 distinct CDR3 sequences appear in this sample, 8% to 9% of them only once. The top ten clones comprise approximately 2% of the sample.

The study at large found these results: Comparisons of baseline and follow-up blood repertoires included only about 15 patients. Ubiquitous expanded tumor TCRs showed up in blood more often at tumor resection than at routine follow-up. Additional single-cell paired TCR alpha and beta sequencing was considered necessary to confirm, at a functional level, the hypothesis that regional TCRs recognize regional mutations.

Worth noting for this clonotype: Its recognized antigen is unknown. No much larger clonotype is one base removed from it; base qualities were not supplied.

The sequenced sample was PBMCs, obtained at follow-up. The TCR comes from a female donor with early-stage non-small cell lung cancer. This chain joins TRBV6-4 to TRBJ2-3, with the D gene call left open. Here the CDR3 is given as CASSPDTQYF. In nucleotide form, the sequence is TGTGCCAGCAGTCCAGATACGCAGTATTTT.